These 30 T cell receptor beta chains were sequenced from one sample in a study of T cell responses to AZD1222 COVID-19 vaccine. The method was immunoSEQ multiplex PCR; TCRdb's version includes in-frame clones alone and lacks a portion of them. The sample shows about 110,000 clones, over 75% of them seen only once. Sequencing was performed on peripheral blood, taken 28 days after the second AZD1222 dose. These receptors were collected from an adult who received the AZD1222 COVID-19 vaccine.

The chain links TRBV6-2 or TRBV6-3 to TRBJ2-7; no firm D call. The ends were cut back, 4 bases at V and 6 bases at J, with 16 bases in the middle. The germline CDR1 and CDR2 sequences are MNHEY and SVGEGT. The CDR3 covers 14 residues. The CDR3 DNA reads TGTGCCAGCAGTTCCAGGCCAGGAGCGTCCGAGCAGTACTTC. Protein: CASSSRPGASEQYF.

The V and J genes are TRBV6-2 or TRBV6-3 and TRBJ1-1, with unresolved D. The CDR3 covers 13 residues. V dropped 2 bases and J dropped 0 bases, with 4 bases sitting between them. The germline gives CDR1 MNHEY, CDR2 SVGEGT. The CDR3 loop is CASSYPLNTEAFF. DNA for the CDR3: TGTGCCAGCAGTTACCCCTTGAACACTGAAGCTTTCTTT.

A few counts support this clone. The chain links TRBV5-5 to TRBJ1-2; no reliable D call. The CDR3 has 14 residues. Trimming removed 4 bases from V and 4 bases from J, with 14 bases in between. Germline V gives CDR1 SGHKS, CDR2 YYEKEE (reference sequence). The CDR3 DNA sequence: TGTGCCAGCAGCCCCTCGGCTGCAGTCTATGGCTACACCTTC. Protein: CASSPSAAVYGYTF.

This rearrangement joins TRBV11-2 to TRBJ1-3; TRBD1 might be the D (5 bases). CDR3 length: 17 amino acids. V shed 2 bases and J shed 0 bases, with 14 bases lying between them. Germline CDR1 SGHAT, CDR2 FQNNGV. CDR3: CASSLYRDSSSGNTIYF. In DNA form, the CDR3 reads TGTGCCAGCAGCTTATACCGCGACAGTAGCTCTGGAAACACCATATATTTT.

This clone was recorded once. CDR3: CASSQGGTVPYEQYF. The CDR3 DNA is TGCGCCAGCAGCCAAGGAGGGACAGTACCCTACGAGCAGTACTTC. This chain links TRBV4-3 with TRBJ2-7, with 7 bases matching TRBD1. Looked up from germline, CDR1 is LGHNA and CDR2 is YSLEER. The CDR3 length is 15 residues. V gave up 1 base and J gave up 2 bases; unmatched junction bases: 5.

The chain is built from TRBV24-1 and TRBJ2-1; D uncertain. Trimming removed 5 bases from V and 4 bases from J, with 8 bases in between. This CDR3 spans 13 amino acids. Germline V CDR1 and CDR2: KGHDR, SFDVKD. In DNA, the CDR3 is TGTGCCACCAGTGTTACCCTATACAATGAGCAGTTCTTC. This gives the protein CATSVTLYNEQFF.

V gene TRBV4-2 combines with J gene TRBJ1-1; D perhaps matches TRBD1 (6 bases). This CDR3 region has 19 residues. V lost 4 bases and J 0 bases, leaving 24 bases between the germline ends. From germline, CDR1 is LGHNA and CDR2 YNFKEQ. The CDR3 loop is CASSPFGTGSIGMNTEAFF. The CDR3, as DNA: TGTGCCAGCAGCCCTTTTGGTACAGGGAGTATAGGAATGAACACTGAAGCTTTCTTT.

The chain couples TRBV3-1 (or the pseudogene TRBV3-2) to TRBJ1-2; a weak D match, TRBD1 (6 bases). The V gene's germline CDR1 is LGHDT and CDR2 YNNKEL (reference sequence). CDR3 length equals 17 residues. V lost 6 bases to trimming and J lost 5 bases, with 25 bases between them. CDR3 nucleotide sequence: TGTGCCAGCAGGCGCGGACCACAATGGACAGCCCCGTATGGCTACACCTTC. This codes for CASRRGPQWTAPYGYTF.

CDR3 loop: CASRQETQYF. The CDR3 DNA is TGTGCCAGTCGTCAAGAGACCCAGTACTTC. The chain couples TRBV2 to TRBJ2-5, with unresolved D. Germline loops: CDR1 SNHLY, CDR2 FYNNEI. Deletions cut 9 bases from V and 2 bases from J, with 4 bases between. This CDR3 is built from 10 residues.

V is TRBV6-5 and J is TRBJ2-5, with D tentatively TRBD2 (6 bases). This CDR3 contains 15 residues. Trimming removed 2 bases at V and 2 bases at J, with 12 bases between. CDR1 and CDR2 (germline): MNHEY, SVGAGI. This CDR3 is CASSYEGGPQETQYF. For the CDR3, the DNA is TGTGCCAGCAGTTACGAGGGAGGCCCACAAGAGACCCAGTACTTC.

The chain links TRBV27 to TRBJ1-6; tentative D call: TRBD1 (5 bases). The CDR3 runs to 19 residues. Germline V gene data show CDR1 as MNHEY and CDR2 as SMNVEV (reference sequence). Trimming removed 1 base from V and 0 bases from J, with 16 bases in between. CDR3 nucleotide sequence: TGTGCCAGCAGTTTATATAGGGACTCCCAGAGCTCCTATAATTCACCCCTCCACTTT. Protein sequence: CASSLYRDSQSSYNSPLHF.

The V gene is TRBV18, the J gene TRBJ2-1; 14 positions match TRBD2. The CDR3 runs 16 residues. The junction had 6 bases not matched to a gene; V was cut back by 1 base and J by 10 bases. Germline CDR1 is KGHSH and CDR2 is LQKENI. CDR3: CASSPQGLAGVGEQFF. The CDR3 DNA follows: TGTGCCAGCTCACCACAGGGACTAGCGGGAGTAGGAGAGCAGTTCTTC.

This chain links TRBV30 with TRBJ1-4, with D possibly being TRBD1 (6 bases). This CDR3 comprises 14 residues. V was shortened by 3 bases and J by 8 bases, with 16 bases between the two germline ends. CDR1 is GTSNPN and CDR2 is SVGIG in the germline V gene (reference sequence). CDR3 coding DNA: TGTGCCTGGAGCAAACAGGGTGCGAAGGAAAAACTGTTTTTT. It yields the protein CAWSKQGAKEKLFF.

The chain carries TRBV28 and TRBJ1-2, with TRBD1 identical over 8 bases. This CDR3 has 14 amino acids. From germline, CDR1 is MDHEN and CDR2 SYDVKM. The V and J ends lost 2 bases and 4 bases, in that order; junction bases with no gene match: 3. The CDR3 sequence: CASSLGQGGYGYTF. The CDR3 bases are TGTGCCAGCAGTTTAGGACAGGGAGGCTATGGCTACACCTTC.

The gene calls are TRBV27 and TRBJ2-1; D remains unclear. The CDR3 loop spans 12 amino acids. Between the trimmed V and J ends, which lost 3 bases and 6 bases, there was a span of 6 bases. Germline loops: CDR1 MNHEY, CDR2 SMNVEV (reference sequence). CDR3 in amino acids: CASSFKVNEQFF. As DNA, the CDR3 is TGTGCCAGCAGTTTCAAAGTCAATGAGCAGTTCTTC.

The chain carries TRBV29-1 and TRBJ1-2; D is undetermined. Germline V gene data show CDR1 as SQVTM and CDR2 as ANQGSEA. V lost 4 bases and J 9 bases, leaving 15 bases between the germline ends. The CDR3 runs 12 residues. The CDR3 is CSVAQDPRSYTF. In DNA, the CDR3 is TGCAGCGTTGCCCAGGATCCTCGGAGCTACACCTTC.

The genes are TRBV13 and TRBJ2-3; D remains unclear. CDR3 size: 15 residues. Germline V CDR1 and CDR2: PRHDT, FYEKMQ (reference sequence). V was pared by 5 bases and J by 2 bases, with 14 bases between. In DNA, the CDR3 is TGTGCCAGCAGCCTGCTAGGAGCCGACACAGATACGCAGTATTTT. Translated: CASSLLGADTDTQYF. Together with reference TRBV13 and TRBJ2-3, the CDR3 gives the full variable domain: AAGVIQSPRHLIKEKRETATLKCYPIPRHDTVYWYQQGPGQDPQFLISFYEKMQSDKGSIPDRFSAQQFSDYHSELNMSSLELGDSALYFCASSLLGADTDTQYFGPGTRLTVL.

This sequence joins TRBV6-5 and TRBJ2-7; 9 bases agree with TRBD1. With 6 bases clipped from V and 2 bases from J, the junction kept 5 bases outside the gene matches. Germline V gives CDR1 MNHEY, CDR2 SVGAGI. CDR3 size: 14 residues. CDR3 in DNA: TGTGCCAGCAGGGATGGGACAGGGCCCTACGAGCAGTACTTC. This sequence encodes CASRDGTGPYEQYF.

CDR3 nucleotides: TGTGCCACCAGGGGGACAGGGAACACTGAAGCTTTCTTT. Its protein is CATRGTGNTEAFF. The genes are TRBV24-1 and TRBJ1-1, with 8 bases lining up with TRBD1. CDR1 and CDR2 (germline): KGHDR, SFDVKD. This CDR3 is 13 amino acids long. J was trimmed by 1 base and V by 7 bases; bases with no gene match: 1.

This rearrangement joins TRBV7-2 to TRBJ2-1; D is uncertain. This CDR3 has 12 amino acids. Trimming took 1 base from V and 9 from J, leaving 7 bases between them. Per the germline V gene, CDR1 is SGHTA and CDR2 is FQGNSA. The CDR3 DNA reads as TGTGCCAGCAGCTTAGAGAGGATTGAGCAGTTCTTC. Encoded protein: CASSLERIEQFF.

The chain carries TRBV6-2 or TRBV6-3 and TRBJ2-1; 12 nucleotides match TRBD2. This CDR3 has 15 amino acids. V trimming: 6 bases; J trimming: 8 bases; junction bases outside the gene matches: 8. Germline V gene lookup returns CDR1 MNHEY and CDR2 SVGEGT. The CDR3 region has the DNA TGTGCCAGCAGCCACGGACTAGCGGGAATTTATGAGCAGTTCTTC. This translates into CASSHGLAGIYEQFF.

The chain combines TRBV4-1 with TRBJ2-1; 7 bases map to TRBD1. CDR1 and CDR2 from the germline V gene are MGHRA and YSYEKL. The CDR3 totals 19 residues. After removal of 1 base from V and 2 bases from J, the junction contained 14 bases not matched to a gene. DNA for the CDR3: TGCGCCAGCAGCCAAGTTCCCCTGAGACAGGGCGTTACCTACAATGAGCAGTTCTTC. Protein: CASSQVPLRQGVTYNEQFF.

This sequence joins TRBV4-1 and TRBJ1-3; 7 nucleotides agree with TRBD1. This CDR3 spans 18 amino acids. The germline V gene has CDR1 MGHRA and CDR2 YSYEKL. V trimming: 1 base; J trimming: 2 bases; junction bases outside the gene matches: 11. CDR3 in amino acids: CASSQVQMTGRAGNTIYF. CDR3 nucleotides: TGCGCCAGCAGCCAAGTCCAAATGACAGGGCGTGCTGGAAACACCATATATTTT.

This rearrangement joins TRBV14 to TRBJ2-7; D unresolved. There are 12 residues in the CDR3. The germline CDR1 and CDR2 sequences are SGHDN and FVKESK. Trimming took 4 bases from V and 5 from J, leaving 9 bases between them. The CDR3 reads CASSRQTHEQYF. CDR3 in DNA: TGTGCCAGCAGCCGTCAAACGCACGAGCAGTACTTC.

The V and J genes are TRBV9 and TRBJ2-1; possibly TRBD2 for D (6 bases). V dropped 0 bases and J dropped 7 bases, with 20 bases sitting between them. Germline-derived CDR1 and CDR2 are SGDLS and YYNGEE. This CDR3 region has 17 residues. DNA for the CDR3: TGTGCCAGCAGCGTAGACCCCACGGGAGTAGGGTCTAATGAGCAGTTCTTC. The encoded protein is CASSVDPTGVGSNEQFF.

The genes are TRBV4-1 and TRBJ2-5; 12 bases align to TRBD2. The CDR3 has 18 amino acids. Losses at the gene ends were 0 bases for V and 1 base for J; bases not matched to a gene: 6. Germline V gene data show CDR1 as MGHRA and CDR2 as YSYEKL. In nucleotides, the CDR3 is TGCGCCAGCAGCCAAGATCCGGCACTAGCGGGGGGCCAAGAGACCCAGTACTTC. It translates to CASSQDPALAGGQETQYF.

The J gene is TRBJ1-1, the V gene TRBV12-3 or TRBV12-4, with D possibly matching TRBD1 (6 bases). This CDR3 region has 13 residues. V was trimmed by 8 bases and J by 5 bases, leaving 15 bases between them. The chain's CDR3 is CASCDRWVTEAFF. For the CDR3, the DNA is TGTGCCAGCTGCGACAGGTGGGTGACTGAAGCTTTCTTT.

The chain uses TRBV27 and TRBJ1-2; 7 bases map to TRBD1. The CDR3 consists of 14 residues. Trimming took 3 bases from V and 2 from J; bases not matched to a gene: 3. Germline CDR1 MNHEY, CDR2 SMNVEV (reference sequence). CDR3: CASSFGDRNYGYTF. CDR3 DNA: TGTGCCAGCAGTTTTGGGGACAGAAACTATGGCTACACCTTC.

V usage is TRBV7-9 and J usage is TRBJ2-5; D is unclear. Germline CDR1 reads SEHNR; CDR2 reads FQNEAQ (reference sequence). Trimming shortened V by 3 bases and J by 4 bases, and 9 bases separated the two germline ends. CDR3 length: 13 amino acids. The CDR3 DNA is TGTGCCAGCAGCTTCCGGACCGGAGAGACCCAGTACTTC. Its protein is CASSFRTGETQYF.

V usage is TRBV14 and J usage is TRBJ2-7; 11 positions agree with TRBD2. The trim removed 4 bases at V and 2 bases at J, leaving 4 bases unmatched. The CDR3 totals 15 residues. Germline V lookup: CDR1 SGHDN, CDR2 FVKESK. The CDR3 DNA reads as TGTGCCAGCAGCCGCGGGACTAGCGGTCCCTACGAGCAGTACTTC. Amino acid sequence: CASSRGTSGPYEQYF.